This TCR beta chain was sequenced in a study of regulatory T cells in long-lasting Graves disease. For TCR beta, libraries came from iRepertoire HTBI primers and Arm-PCR of CDR3 regions. TCRdb re-called the multiplex PCR reads through MiXCR, storing one row per CDR3 protein. The repertoire holds 500,000 to 700,000 distinct CDR3 sequences, with around 30% as singletons. Time point specified: persistent/refractory GD, antithyroid drugs over 5 years with positive TRAb. Following extraction of RNA from PBMCs, that RNA was used to make the TCR library. In this cohort, patients came from an endocrinology department located in Xi'an, China. As concerns this clonotype: Its target is unknown.

Whole-study results and caveats: Those with persistent disease had in common more public clonotypes (about 2,500) than new patients (roughly 970). Preferential use of TRBV28, TRBJ1-2 and TRBJ2-5 was seen in persistent disease.

Germline V gene sequence: CDR1 SGHAT, CDR2 FQNNGV. Trimming took off 5 bases at V and 1 base at J, with 11 bases between the two ends. The length of the CDR3 is 15 residues. The clonotype was recovered from a female donor with Graves disease. The rearrangement joins TRBV11-2 to TRBJ2-2, with D possibly TRBD1 on 5 matching bases. The sequencing used peripheral blood mononuclear cells (PBMCs), collected when the disease was refractory, from a patient treated with antithyroid drugs. The CDR3 loop reads CASSPYQGNTGELFF. CDR3 in DNA: TGTGCCAGCAGCCCCTATCAGGGGAACACCGGGGAGCTGTTTTTT. Drawing the rest from reference TRBV11-2 and TRBJ2-2, the complete variable domain is EAGVAQSPRYKIIEKRQSVAFWCNPISGHATLYWYQQILGQGPKLLIQFQNNGVVDDSQLPKDRFSAERLKGVDSTLKIQPAKLEDSAVYLCASSPYQGNTGELFFGEGSRLTVL.